The clone carrying this TCR beta chain was found a few times. Its antigen is undetermined. The data originate from a study of CD8 T cells in ankylosing spondylitis. Study findings and constraints: There was reportedly significant enrichment of clones that were disease-linked in matched ankylosing spondylitis synovial fluid. Earlier reports found some motif variants in synovial fluid and blood in reactive arthritis.

CDR1 SGHRS and CDR2 YFSETQ come from the germline V gene. This CDR3 is 16 amino acids long. Germline trimming cut 4 bases from V and 6 bases from J; bases unmatched to any gene: 10. As the method for making TCR beta libraries, quantitative 5'-RACE with molecular barcodes was used. TCRdb reprocessed the 5' RACE reads via MiXCR and lists one record per CDR3 protein. Of 350,000 or so distinct CDR3 sequences in the sample, roughly 15% are singletons; the top ten hold 0.85% to 1.4%. The chain links TRBV5-1 to TRBJ2-1; the match to TRBD1 covers 10 bases. This receptor was obtained from a male donor with ankylosing spondylitis or in good health (not recorded which). The sequenced sample was blood, either unsorted or a sorted T cell fraction (not recorded which). CDR3 in amino acids: CASSPIDRGLINEQFF. The DNA of the CDR3 is TGCGCCAGCAGCCCGATCGACAGGGGGCTGATCAATGAGCAGTTCTTC. Drawing the rest from reference TRBV5-1 and TRBJ2-1, the complete variable domain is KAGVTQTPRYLIKTRGQQVTLSCSPISGHRSVSWYQQTPGQGLQFLFEYFSETQRNKGNFPGRFSGRQFSNSRSEMNVSTLELGDSALYLCASSPIDRGLINEQFFGPGTRLTVL.